This TCR beta chain emerged from a study of blood T cell repertoires in COVID-19. About the research overall: The samples span acute and convalescent COVID-19 from the United States, Italy and Spain. The cDNA or gDNA used as material had been derived from T cells, B-cell-depleted T cells, or PBMCs.

Authors' data handling: Using reference gene primer amplification, nucleated cell counts were estimated. Data came from immunoSEQ multiplex PCR; TCRdb stores just in-frame clones and leaves some out. For V, J and clone size, that table is used; D and trimming come from the DNA. This table has 210,000 or so clones, roughly 86% appearing once. After removal of 4 bases from V and 5 bases from J, the junction contained 9 bases not matched to a gene. This CDR3 has 16 residues. Germline V gives CDR1 SEHNR, CDR2 FQNEAQ (reference sequence). The rearrangement uses TRBV7-9 and TRBJ2-3, with TRBD1 identical over 10 bases. The sequence was collected from a woman aged 55-70 years with acute or convalescent COVID-19. The specimen sequenced was peripheral blood. In nucleotides, the CDR3 is TGTGCCAGCAGCTCGCCCGGGACAGGGGTGGGAGATACGCAGTATTTT. This codes for CASSSPGTGVGDTQYF.